One T cell receptor (beta chain) is described in this entry. What it binds is unknown. This record belongs to a study of T cell responses to AZD1222 COVID-19 vaccine. The study, taken as a whole, reports: Recipients of two AZD1222 doses showed rising Spike-specific TCR breadth and depth. CD4 TCRs associated with vaccination spanned spike, dominating at 160-218 and 743-854. Donor demographics were predominantly white British with a female majority; clonal diversity may be underestimated.

Here immunoSEQ multiplex PCR was the method, and the copy in TCRdb shows in-frame clones only, minus some. The data hold fewer than 100,000 clones, with almost 90% observed a single time. Germline-derived CDR1 and CDR2 are SGDLS and YYNGEE. The CDR3 loop spans 13 amino acids. The trim removed 3 bases at V and 5 bases at J, leaving 4 bases unmatched. The chain employs TRBV9 and TRBJ2-7, with TRBD1 matching 8 bases. This clonotype was obtained from an adult who received the AZD1222 COVID-19 vaccine. This specimen consisted of peripheral blood, obtained 28 days after the second AZD1222 dose. The CDR3 sequence: CASSGTGLDEQYF. The CDR3 nucleotides are TGTGCCAGCAGCGGGACAGGGTTAGACGAGCAGTACTTC. Using reference TRBV9 and TRBJ2-7 for the parts outside the CDR3, the full variable domain is DSGVTQTPKHLITATGQRVTLRCSPRSGDLSVYWYQQSLDQGLQFLIQYYNGEERAKGNILERFSAQQFPDLHSELNLSSLELGDSALYFCASSGTGLDEQYFGPGTRLTVT.